The clone carrying this T cell receptor beta chain occurred many times. The antigen is not known. These data belong to a study of regulatory T cells in long-lasting Graves disease. Regarding the study as a whole: Persistent Graves' patients showed a TCR diversity that was lower than that of newly diagnosed ones. Persistent cases favored TRBV28, TRBJ1-2 and TRBJ2-5. Possibly, accuracy suffered from the small sample size.

In building TCR beta libraries, iRepertoire HTBI primers were used together with Arm-PCR of CDR3 regions. Authors' methods: Gene usage covered about 60 TRBV and 14 TRBJ segments. TCRdb called the multiplex PCR reads again in MiXCR, with one record for every CDR3 protein. In this record, the V and J calls reflect TCRdb's handling and not the investigators' own analysis. The table shows 400,000 to 500,000 distinct CDR3 sequences, with around 20% occurring only once. Documented time point: persistent/refractory GD, antithyroid drugs over 5 years with positive TRAb. RNA isolated from PBMCs was used to make the TCR library. V trimming: 6 bases; J trimming: 4 bases; junction bases outside the gene matches: 10. This CDR3 contains 15 residues. Germline loops: CDR1 LGHDT, CDR2 YNNKEL (reference sequence).

The sequence derives from a female donor with Graves disease. Sequencing used peripheral blood mononuclear cells (PBMCs), obtained when the disease was refractory, from a patient treated with antithyroid drugs. The chain employs TRBV3-1 and TRBJ2-7; 9 bases match TRBD2. The CDR3 coding sequence is TGTGCCAGCAGGAATAGCGGGAGTTCGCGGTACGAGCAGTACTTC. Translated: CASRNSGSSRYEQYF.